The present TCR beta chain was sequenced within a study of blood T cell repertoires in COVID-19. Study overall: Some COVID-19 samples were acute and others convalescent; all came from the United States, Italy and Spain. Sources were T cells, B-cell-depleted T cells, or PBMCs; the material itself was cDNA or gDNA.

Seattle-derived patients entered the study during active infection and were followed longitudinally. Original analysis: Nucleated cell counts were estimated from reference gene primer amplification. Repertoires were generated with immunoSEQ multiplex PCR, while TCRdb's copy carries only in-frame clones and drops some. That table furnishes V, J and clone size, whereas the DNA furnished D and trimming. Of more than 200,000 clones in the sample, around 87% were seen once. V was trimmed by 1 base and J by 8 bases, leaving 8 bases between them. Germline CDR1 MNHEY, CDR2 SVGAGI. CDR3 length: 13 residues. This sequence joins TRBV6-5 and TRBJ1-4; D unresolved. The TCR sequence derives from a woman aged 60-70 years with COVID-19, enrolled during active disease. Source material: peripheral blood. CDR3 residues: CASSYFPREKLFF. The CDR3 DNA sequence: TGTGCCAGCAGTTACTTCCCCCGGGAAAAACTGTTTTTT.